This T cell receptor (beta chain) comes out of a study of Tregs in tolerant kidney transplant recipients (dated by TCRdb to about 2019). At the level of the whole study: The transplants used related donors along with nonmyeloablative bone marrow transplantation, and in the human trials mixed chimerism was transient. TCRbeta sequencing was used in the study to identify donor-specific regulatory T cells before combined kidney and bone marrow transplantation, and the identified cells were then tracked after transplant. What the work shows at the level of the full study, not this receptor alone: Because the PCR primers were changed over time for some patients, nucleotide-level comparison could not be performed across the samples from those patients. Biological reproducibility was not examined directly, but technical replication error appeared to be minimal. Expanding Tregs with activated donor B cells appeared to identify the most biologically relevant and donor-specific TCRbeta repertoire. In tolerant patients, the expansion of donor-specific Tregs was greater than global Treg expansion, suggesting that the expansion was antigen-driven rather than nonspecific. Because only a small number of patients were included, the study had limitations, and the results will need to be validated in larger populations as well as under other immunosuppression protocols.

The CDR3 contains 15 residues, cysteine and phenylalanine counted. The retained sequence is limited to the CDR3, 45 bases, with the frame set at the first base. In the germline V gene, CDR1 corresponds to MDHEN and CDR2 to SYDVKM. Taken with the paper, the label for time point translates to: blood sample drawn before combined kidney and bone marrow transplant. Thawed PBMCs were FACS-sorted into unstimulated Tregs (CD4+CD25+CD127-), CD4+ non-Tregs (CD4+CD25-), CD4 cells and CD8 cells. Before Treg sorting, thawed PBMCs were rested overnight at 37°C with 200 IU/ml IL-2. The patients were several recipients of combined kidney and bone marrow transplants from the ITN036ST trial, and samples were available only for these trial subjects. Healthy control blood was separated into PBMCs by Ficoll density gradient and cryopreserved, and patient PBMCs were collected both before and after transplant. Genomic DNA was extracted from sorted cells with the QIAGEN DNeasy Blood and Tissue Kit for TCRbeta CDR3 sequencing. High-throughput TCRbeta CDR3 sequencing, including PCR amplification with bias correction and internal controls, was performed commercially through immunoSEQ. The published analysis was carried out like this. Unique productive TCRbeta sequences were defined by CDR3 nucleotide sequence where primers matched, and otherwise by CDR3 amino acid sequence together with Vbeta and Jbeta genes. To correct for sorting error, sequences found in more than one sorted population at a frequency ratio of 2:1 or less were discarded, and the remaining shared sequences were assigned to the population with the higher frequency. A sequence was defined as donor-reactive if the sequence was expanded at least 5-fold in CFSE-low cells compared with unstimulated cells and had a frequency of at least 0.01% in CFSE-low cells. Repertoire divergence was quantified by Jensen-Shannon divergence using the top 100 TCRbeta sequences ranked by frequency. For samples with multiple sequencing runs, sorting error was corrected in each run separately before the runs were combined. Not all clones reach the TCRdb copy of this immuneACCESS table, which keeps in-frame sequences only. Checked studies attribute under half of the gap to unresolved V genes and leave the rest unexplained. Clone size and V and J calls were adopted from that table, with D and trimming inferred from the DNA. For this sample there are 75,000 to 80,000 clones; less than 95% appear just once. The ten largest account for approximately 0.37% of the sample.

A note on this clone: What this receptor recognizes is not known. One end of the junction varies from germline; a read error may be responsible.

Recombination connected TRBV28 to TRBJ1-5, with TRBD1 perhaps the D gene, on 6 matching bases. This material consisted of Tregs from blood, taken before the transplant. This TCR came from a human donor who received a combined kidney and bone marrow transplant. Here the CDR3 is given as CASNTRTVSNQLQHF. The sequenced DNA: TGTGCCAGCAACACCAGGACAGTCAGCAATCAGCTCCAGCATTTT.